Below, one T cell receptor (beta chain) is given with its context. The antigen remains unidentified. This sample is drawn from a study of blood T cells in healthy people across ages. Study-wide results and limits: Whereas aged donors had fewer naive CD4+ cells, long-lived donors had more of them and higher diversity. Per million T cells, TCR beta diversity dropped roughly linearly as age increased.

The CDR3 extends over 15 amino acids. Germline assignment: CDR1 MNHEY and CDR2 SVGAGI. V lost 10 bases and J lost 4, with 20 bases in between. A sample-barcoded 5' primer and a J-beta primer mix were used in a second PCR of about 6 to 11 cycles. The template-switch adaptor was a 5' adaptor with 12 random nucleotides. It tagged each cDNA molecule. MiXCR was run by TCRdb on the 5' RACE reads, yielding one entry per CDR3 protein. This table holds about 650,000 distinct CDR3 sequences, about 34% found once. The sequence derives from a woman older than 75 in good health. What was sequenced was blood. The chain carries TRBV6-5 and TRBJ2-1; D tentatively reads TRBD1 or TRBD2 (6 bases each). This CDR3 is CATGARQAGYNEQFF. The CDR3 DNA reads as TGTGCCACCGGGGCGAGACAGGCGGGATACAATGAGCAGTTCTTC.